These 26 T cell receptor beta chains were sequenced from one sample in a study of cytomegalovirus exposure and HLA in healthy donors (dated by TCRdb to 2016 to 2017). The library was prepared using the immunoSEQ multiplex PCR assay. TCRdb obtained this table from immuneACCESS and retained in-frame rearrangements with V and J assigned. These tables miss some clones; where compared with another copy, unresolved V genes account for less than half of the shortfall, and the remainder is unexplained. This sample has 85,000 to 130,000 clones in its table, and around 90% of those were observed once. The ten largest clones take up about 1.8% of the sample. The material sequenced was PBMCs. These receptors originate from a woman aged 18-35 years in good health and CMV-seropositive.

This clone was seen only a few times. This chain connects TRBV6-5 to TRBJ2-2; D is undetermined. The CDR3 has 13 residues. The germline V and J ends were trimmed by 3 bases and 8 bases, with 10 bases remaining between them. Germline V CDR1 and CDR2: MNHEY, SVGAGI. The CDR3 protein is CASSYGVTGELFF. DNA of the CDR3: TGTGCCAGCAGTTATGGTGTAACAGGGGAGCTGTTTTTT.

This clone was recorded once. V usage is TRBV4-1 and J usage is TRBJ1-1; D is ambiguous. Deletions cut 4 bases from V and 0 bases from J, with 15 bases between. There are 16 residues in the CDR3. The germline V gene has CDR1 MGHRA and CDR2 YSYEKL. The CDR3 DNA sequence: TGCGCCAGCAGCCCTTCGAATACAGTTTTGAACACTGAAGCTTTCTTT. It codes for CASSPSNTVLNTEAFF.

This clone was observed a handful of times. The chain couples TRBV18 to TRBJ1-3; TRBD1 matches at 7 bases. Trimming cost V 3 bases and J 0 bases; bases outside gene matches: 5. CDR3 length: 16 amino acids. The germline V gene has CDR1 KGHSH and CDR2 LQKENI. CDR3 nucleotide sequence: TGTGCCAGCTCACCCCTGGGACAGAGCTCTGGAAACACCATATATTTT. Encoded protein: CASSPLGQSSGNTIYF.

The chain employs TRBV25-1 and TRBJ2-5, with 9 bases identical to TRBD1. CDR1 and CDR2 from the germline V gene are MGHDK and SYGVNS. With 5 bases clipped from V and 7 bases from J, the junction kept 8 bases outside the gene matches. CDR3 length: 14 residues. CDR3 in amino acids: CASSPRDRAGTQYF. The CDR3 DNA reads as TGTGCCAGCAGTCCCCGGGACAGGGCCGGGACCCAGTACTTC.

V usage is TRBV11-2 and J usage is TRBJ2-7, with TRBD1 as a possible D gene (6 bases). The CDR3 is 14 residues long. The ends were cut back, 4 bases at V and 2 bases at J, with 12 bases in the middle. Germline CDR1 SGHAT, CDR2 FQNNGV. Here the CDR3 reads CASSSRQAPYEQYF. The CDR3 bases are TGTGCCAGCAGCTCCCGACAGGCCCCCTACGAGCAGTACTTC.

The genes are TRBV19 and TRBJ2-3; TRBD2 aligns across 12 bases. J gave up 5 bases and V 1 base, and 4 bases lay outside the gene matches. CDR1 LNHDA and CDR2 SQIVND come from the germline V gene (reference sequence). This CDR3 has 16 amino acids. The CDR3 sequence: CASSIASGGALDTQYF. The DNA for the CDR3 is TGTGCCAGTAGTATAGCTAGCGGGGGGGCCCTAGATACGCAGTATTTT.

The V call is TRBV6-5, the J call TRBJ1-2; TRBD1 is a possible D gene (6 bases). Per germline, CDR1 MNHEY and CDR2 SVGAGI. V shed 6 bases and J shed 5 bases, with 13 bases lying between them. The length of the CDR3 is 13 residues. The CDR3 DNA is TGTGCCAGCAGACCCGGGACACTGTATGGCTACACCTTC. Protein sequence: CASRPGTLYGYTF.

This clone occurred a few times. V is TRBV9 and J is TRBJ1-1; the match to TRBD1 covers 7 bases. With 1 base clipped from V and 2 bases from J, the junction kept 8 bases outside the gene matches. The length of the CDR3 is 16 residues. Per germline, CDR1 SGDLS and CDR2 YYNGEE. The CDR3 DNA reads as TGTGCCAGCAGCGTATCCCGGGACAGATCTAACACTGAAGCTTTCTTT. It codes for CASSVSRDRSNTEAFF.

The chain has TRBV7-9 and TRBJ1-2; 7 bases are a match to TRBD1. The CDR3 runs 15 residues. CDR1 is SEHNR, CDR2 FQNEAQ, per germline (reference sequence). Germline trimming cut 5 bases from V and 4 bases from J; bases unmatched to any gene: 10. CDR3 in amino acids: CASSPSLAGGYGYTF. The CDR3 region has the DNA TGTGCCAGCAGCCCTTCCCTCGCAGGGGGCTATGGCTACACCTTC.

This clone is a singleton in its sample. The chain has TRBV19 and TRBJ1-3; no definite D call. This CDR3 contains 14 residues. V lost 3 bases and J 3 bases, leaving 9 bases between the germline ends. Germline lookup yields CDR1 LNHDA and CDR2 SQIVND (reference sequence). The CDR3 reads CASSMAGIGNTIYF. CDR3 DNA sequence: TGTGCCAGTAGTATGGCAGGCATTGGAAACACCATATATTTT.

This CDR3 reads CASMTSGVETQYF. In nucleotides, the CDR3 is TGTGCCAGCATGACTAGCGGGGTGGAGACCCAGTACTTC. V usage is TRBV6-5 and J usage is TRBJ2-5; 11 bases map to TRBD2. The germline V gene has CDR1 MNHEY and CDR2 SVGAGI. The V gene end was trimmed by 7 bases and the J gene end by 5 bases; junction bases not matched to a gene: 3. The CDR3 totals 13 residues.

V usage is TRBV27 and J usage is TRBJ1-1; D unresolved. The CDR3 covers 13 residues. V was pared by 3 bases and J by 2 bases, with 7 bases between. CDR1 is MNHEY, CDR2 SMNVEV, per germline (reference sequence). The CDR3 protein is CASSFGPNTEAFF. Written as DNA, the CDR3 is TGTGCCAGCAGTTTTGGGCCAAACACTGAAGCTTTCTTT.

V gene TRBV21-1 combines with J gene TRBJ1-2. TRBV21-1 corresponds to a pseudogene. The CDR3 sequence is 16 residues long. In nucleotides, the CDR3 is TGTGCCAGCAGCAAAGATTGGACATGCGGGGGCTATGGCTACACCTTC. Residues: CASSKDWTCGGYGYTF.

V is TRBV9 and J is TRBJ2-1; no definite D call. The germline gives CDR1 SGDLS, CDR2 YYNGEE. This CDR3 has 15 amino acids. Deletions cut 2 bases from V and 1 base from J, with 10 bases between. The CDR3 sequence: CASSVDSPSYNEQFF. CDR3 nucleotides: TGTGCCAGCAGCGTTGATAGCCCTTCCTACAATGAGCAGTTCTTC.

The V gene is TRBV4-3, the J gene TRBJ1-3; 8 positions agree with TRBD1. The CDR3 spans 16 residues. Trimming cost V 2 bases and J 0 bases; bases outside gene matches: 3. Germline CDR1 LGHNA, CDR2 YSLEER. The CDR3 coding sequence is TGCGCCAGCAGCCAATTTACAGGGGGCTCTGGAAACACCATATATTTT. This gives the protein CASSQFTGGSGNTIYF.

A single count supports this clone. J is TRBJ1-2 and V is TRBV18; D may be TRBD1 (6 bases). V lost 8 bases and J lost 2, with 24 bases in between. Germline loops: CDR1 KGHSH, CDR2 LQKENI. The CDR3 is 17 amino acids. Here the CDR3 reads CASTETLTGKGNYGYTF. The CDR3 nucleotides are TGTGCCAGCACCGAGACTTTAACAGGGAAAGGGAACTATGGCTACACCTTC.

V usage is TRBV4-1 and J usage is TRBJ2-3; 9 bases agree with TRBD1. The CDR3 is 16 residues long. V shed 3 bases and J 2 bases; nucleotides not matched to a gene: 6. Germline V CDR1 and CDR2: MGHRA, YSYEKL. For the CDR3, the DNA is TGCGCCAGCAGCCAGGCCGGGACAGGGACCACAGATACGCAGTATTTT. It is translated as CASSQAGTGTTDTQYF.

The chain joins TRBV19 to TRBJ2-1, with TRBD2 matching over 9 bases. Losses at the gene ends were 1 base for V and 9 bases for J; bases not matched to a gene: 7. CDR3 length equals 15 residues. Germline V gene sequence: CDR1 LNHDA, CDR2 SQIVND (reference sequence). The CDR3 DNA follows: TGTGCCAGTAGTATAGGCCTAGCGGGGTTCGGTGAGCAGTTCTTC. This codes for CASSIGLAGFGEQFF.

The genes are TRBV6-1 and TRBJ2-7, with D hard to call. From germline, CDR1 is MNHNS and CDR2 SASEGT. Trimming stripped 5 bases from V and 11 bases from J, with 4 bases between. The CDR3 spans 8 residues. CDR3 sequence reads: CASSIEYF. CDR3 in DNA: TGTGCCAGCAGTATCGAGTACTTC.

This chain uses TRBV7-9 with TRBJ1-2; TRBD1 agrees at 8 bases. CDR1 is SEHNR and CDR2 is FQNEAQ in the germline V gene (reference sequence). V was clipped by 4 bases and J by 0 bases; unmatched bases: 7. The CDR3 has 16 residues. The DNA for the CDR3 is TGTGCCAGCAGCTCGCCGGGACAGGAGACTAACTATGGCTACACCTTC. This gives the protein CASSSPGQETNYGYTF.

The chain is built from TRBV11-2 and TRBJ1-1; 8 bases line up with TRBD1. V was pared by 5 bases and J by 7 bases, with 6 bases of the junction left unmatched. The CDR3 totals 13 residues. In germline, CDR1 is SGHAT, CDR2 FQNNGV. CDR3 residues: CASSPSDRGEAFF. The CDR3 coding sequence is TGTGCCAGCAGCCCCTCCGACAGGGGTGAAGCTTTCTTT.

This CDR3 reads CASSDSIETDTQYF. CDR3 nucleotides: TGTGCCAGCAGTGACTCGATAGAGACAGATACGCAGTATTTT. The J gene is TRBJ2-3, the V gene TRBV6-4; unclear D gene. Per germline, CDR1 MRHNA and CDR2 SNTAGT. This CDR3 spans 14 amino acids. V dropped 0 bases and J dropped 3 bases, with 7 bases sitting between them.

The chain combines TRBV13 with TRBJ2-3, with TRBD2 matching 7 bases. Germline V gives CDR1 PRHDT, CDR2 FYEKMQ (reference sequence). CDR3 length: 13 amino acids. V shed 3 bases and J 4 bases; nucleotides not matched to a gene: 1. CDR3 nucleotides: TGTGCCAGCAGCTTTGGGGGGGCAGATACGCAGTATTTT. The encoded protein is CASSFGGADTQYF.

This chain joins TRBV2 and TRBJ2-4, with D perhaps matching TRBD1 (5 bases). V lost 10 bases and J 8 bases, leaving 33 bases between the germline ends. Germline V gives CDR1 SNHLY, CDR2 FYNNEI. This CDR3 spans 18 amino acids. The DNA of the CDR3 is TGTGCCACCAAAAAAGACAGCCTACTGGAAGAGAGAGGAGACATTCAGTACTTC. Amino acids: CATKKDSLLEERGDIQYF.

This sequence joins TRBV29-1 and TRBJ1-1, with D maybe TRBD1 (5 bases). The CDR3 is 14 residues long. Germline CDR1 is SQVTM and CDR2 is ANQGSEA. Between the trimmed V and J ends, which lost 2 bases and 3 bases, there was a span of 13 bases. CDR3 region: CSVERQGGDTEAFF. Written as DNA, the CDR3 is TGCAGCGTTGAACGGCAGGGAGGGGACACTGAAGCTTTCTTT.

The V and J genes are TRBV29-1 and TRBJ2-3; TRBD2 matches at 14 bases. The CDR3 length is 17 residues. Germline V gives CDR1 SQVTM, CDR2 ANQGSEA. After removal of 2 bases from V and 2 bases from J, the junction contained 6 bases not matched to a gene. CDR3 sequence (DNA): TGCAGCGTTGAAAAAAGGACTAGCGGGGGGCACACAGATACGCAGTATTTT. It codes for CSVEKRTSGGHTDTQYF.